The source of this TCR beta chain is a study of Graves' ophthalmopathy and Graves' hyperthyroidism. Study findings and constraints: Sensitivity of about 70% and specificity of approximately 72% were achieved by the model that predicted ophthalmopathy progression. Blood also contained most of the expanded thyroid clonotypes above 0.001 frequency.

Per the germline V gene, CDR1 is DFQATT and CDR2 is SNEGSKA (reference sequence). Trimming took 6 bases from V and 1 from J, leaving 18 bases between them. The CDR3 has 15 amino acids. Amplification of the TCR beta CDR3 regions used RNA transcripts (as template). An initial RT-PCR round employing HTBI primers preceded a second-round multiplex PCR. TCRdb used MiXCR to reprocess the multiplex PCR reads, holding one entry per CDR3 protein. The table has approximately 700,000 distinct CDR3 sequences, about two fifths seen once. This clonotype was detected only once. Its specificity is not known. Ophthalmopathy donors were characterized by moderate-to-severe activity, CAS of at least 3, NOSPECS of at least 4, and duration under 3 months. Diagnostic conclusions were grounded in clinical symptoms, serum thyroxine, TRAb, thyroid ultrasound and orbital computed tomography.

The TCR comes from an adult man with Graves' ophthalmopathy. The specimen sequenced was peripheral blood. This chain links TRBV20-1 with TRBJ1-1; perhaps TRBD1 as D (6 bases). CDR3 nucleotides: TGCAGTGCCCAAAGGGGGGCAGGGCAGAACACTGAAGCTTTCTTT. This gives the protein CSAQRGAGQNTEAFF.